The 32 T cell receptor beta chains given below trace back to one sample, sequenced in a study of Graves' ophthalmopathy and Graves' hyperthyroidism. RNA transcripts served as template for amplifying TCR beta CDR3 sequences. An initial RT-PCR round employing HTBI primers preceded a second-round multiplex PCR. MiXCR was run by TCRdb on the multiplex PCR reads, yielding one entry per CDR3 protein. The sample shows a few hundred thousand distinct CDR3 sequences, under 45% of them seen only once. The sequencing input was peripheral blood or thyroid tissue (not recorded which). The source is an adult man with Graves' hyperthyroidism.

CDR3 amino acids: CASSRGAKNEQYF. As DNA, the CDR3 is TGTGCCAGCAGTCGGGGGGCGAAGAACGAGCAGTACTTC. The chain carries TRBV7-3 and TRBJ2-7; D may be TRBD2 (7 bases). Trimming shortened V by 6 bases and J by 5 bases, and 14 bases separated the two germline ends. This CDR3 comprises 13 residues. Germline loops: CDR1 SGHTA, CDR2 FQGTGA.

This clonotype was found many times. This rearrangement joins TRBV10-3 to TRBJ1-1; the D is unclear. The V and J ends lost 10 bases and 0 bases respectively, with 18 bases between them. The CDR3 loop spans 15 amino acids. From germline, CDR1 is ENHRY and CDR2 SYGVKD. This CDR3 is CASMIDSHLNTEAFF. In nucleotides, the CDR3 is TGTGCCAGCATGATCGACTCCCATTTGAACACTGAAGCTTTCTTT.

This chain connects TRBV4-1 to TRBJ2-5; possibly TRBD1 for D (6 bases). Germline V gene sequence: CDR1 MGHRA, CDR2 YSYEKL. This CDR3 has 16 amino acids. Trimming cost V 2 bases and J 2 bases, with 15 bases left between them. The CDR3 spells CASSQSWSGTQETQYF. CDR3 nucleotide sequence: TGCGCCAGCAGCCAAAGTTGGTCAGGGACACAAGAGACCCAGTACTTC.

This clonotype was detected ten times or more. J is TRBJ1-2 and V is TRBV29-1; D is unclear. This CDR3 is 11 amino acids long. Germline V CDR1 and CDR2: SQVTM, ANQGSEA. V lost 6 bases, J lost 4 bases, and 9 bases lay in between. The CDR3 loop reads CSVRAVYGYTF. The CDR3 nucleotides are TGCAGCGTCCGGGCCGTCTATGGCTACACCTTC.

This clonotype has a count of ten or more. The chain is built from TRBV28 and TRBJ1-5; 8 bases fit TRBD1. CDR3 size: 16 residues. With V trimmed by 4 bases and J by 5 bases, 10 bases remained unmatched. Per germline, CDR1 MDHEN and CDR2 SYDVKM. The CDR3 nucleotides are TGTGCCAGCAGTTCGTCCACGGACAGGGTCGATCAGCCCCAGCATTTT. Translation gives CASSSSTDRVDQPQHF.

This clonotype was seen at least ten times. The chain joins TRBV6-6 to TRBJ2-7; 7 bases are shared with TRBD2. J gave up 1 base and V 1 base, and 4 bases lay outside the gene matches. Germline V gene data show CDR1 as MNHNY and CDR2 as SVGAGI (reference sequence). The CDR3 contains 15 residues. CDR3 in amino acids: CASSYLQGLSYEQYF. DNA of the CDR3: TGTGCCAGCAGTTACTTGCAGGGACTATCCTACGAGCAGTACTTC.

The V call is TRBV3-1, the J call TRBJ2-7; possible D gene TRBD2, 6 bases. The CDR3 has 15 residues. In germline, CDR1 is LGHDT, CDR2 YNNKEL (reference sequence). Trimming took off 0 bases at V and 3 bases at J, with 12 bases between the two ends. The CDR3 DNA reads TGTGCCAGCAGCCAAGATACCGGGGGATACTACGAGCAGTACTTC. It yields the protein CASSQDTGGYYEQYF.

This clonotype was detected many times. The chain has TRBV12-3 or TRBV12-4 and TRBJ2-5, with 9 positions matching TRBD2. The CDR3 runs 16 residues. V was pared by 5 bases and J by 1 base, with 8 bases of the junction left unmatched. In DNA, the CDR3 is TGTGCCAGCAGTCCCTTAATAGCGGGAGCCCAAGAGACCCAGTACTTC. Translation gives CASSPLIAGAQETQYF.

The rearrangement links TRBV7-2 to TRBJ2-5; 7 bases align to TRBD2. This CDR3 is built from 15 residues. Germline CDR1 and CDR2: SGHTA and FQGNSA. Trimming took 9 bases from V and 5 from J; bases not matched to a gene: 15. Written as DNA, the CDR3 is TGTGCCAGTAGTCGCGGGGAGCGGGACGGGGAGACCCAGTACTTC. Its translation is CASSRGERDGETQYF.

The CDR3 loop reads CASSGGRDWRTDTQYF. The CDR3 region has the DNA TGTGCCAGCAGTGGCGGACGGGACTGGCGCACAGATACGCAGTACTTC. The chain uses TRBV12-3 or TRBV12-4 and TRBJ2-5; TRBD2 might be the D (6 bases). V was trimmed by 5 bases and J by 11 bases, leaving 27 bases between them. The length of the CDR3 is 16 residues.

This clonotype was detected many times. The chain carries TRBV2 and TRBJ2-5; no reliable D call. CDR3 length: 13 residues. Trimming left V 2 bases short and J 1 base short, with 5 bases between. The germline V gene encodes CDR1 SNHLY and CDR2 FYNNEI. The CDR3 nucleotides are TGTGCCAGCAGTGAACACACCCAAGAGACCCAGTACTTC. Translated, it gives CASSEHTQETQYF.

This clonotype was detected ten times or more. In nucleotides, the CDR3 is TGTGCCAGCAGCTTAGATCCTCGGTTCTACTCTGGAAACACCATATATTTT. Translated: CASSLDPRFYSGNTIYF. This chain connects TRBV11-2 to TRBJ1-3; no reliable D call. Germline CDR1 SGHAT, CDR2 FQNNGV. The V end lost 0 bases, the J end lost 0 bases, and 12 bases lay between the germline ends. The CDR3 contains 17 residues.

This clonotype was observed at least ten times. CDR3 nucleotides: TGTGCCAGTAGTGGGGGACAGCGGACTATCTACGAGCAGTACTTC. Translating it yields CASSGGQRTIYEQYF. The chain joins TRBV19 to TRBJ2-7; the D gene is possibly TRBD1 (7 bases). The CDR3 has 15 amino acids. V shed 5 bases and J shed 3 bases, with 17 bases lying between them. Germline V CDR1 and CDR2: LNHDA, SQIVND (reference sequence). The whole variable domain, remainder taken from reference TRBV19 and TRBJ2-7, is DGGITQSPKYLFRKEGQNVTLSCEQNLNHDAMYWYRQDPGQGLRLIYYSQIVNDFQKGDIAEGYSVSREKKESFPLTVTSAQKNPTAFYLCASSGGQRTIYEQYFGPGTRLTVT.

In this sample, this clonotype turned up many times. CDR3 DNA sequence: TGTGCCAGTAGCCGTAAAGGGGGGGCGAACACTGAAGCTTTCTTT. This codes for CASSRKGGANTEAFF. V is TRBV19 and J is TRBJ1-1; a weak D match, TRBD1 (6 bases). V was clipped by 6 bases and J by 1 base, with 15 bases between them. This CDR3 has 15 residues. Germline loops: CDR1 LNHDA, CDR2 SQIVND (reference sequence).

This clonotype has just a few counts. The J gene is TRBJ1-1, the V gene TRBV9; no reliable D call. This CDR3 spans 16 amino acids. The germline V gene encodes CDR1 SGDLS and CDR2 YYNGEE. The V end was cut by 6 bases, the J end by 8 bases, with 26 bases between. The CDR3 protein is CASTGRGEGSPSEAFF. The CDR3 region has the DNA TGTGCCAGCACCGGCCGAGGTGAGGGTTCGCCTTCAGAAGCTTTCTTT.

This clonotype was detected only a few times. The chain links TRBV7-8 to TRBJ1-5, with D unresolved. Germline loops: CDR1 SGHVS, CDR2 FQNEAQ. The length of the CDR3 is 14 residues. V dropped 10 bases and J dropped 1 base, with 14 bases sitting between them. CDR3 sequence: CATNRYGSNQPQHF. The CDR3 nucleotides read TGTGCCACCAATCGGTACGGAAGCAATCAGCCCCAGCATTTT.

This clonotype was counted many times. This chain joins TRBV6-1 and TRBJ2-7; D gene ambiguous. From germline, CDR1 is MNHNS and CDR2 SASEGT. CDR3 length: 14 amino acids. The germline V and J ends were trimmed by 3 bases and 5 bases, with 14 bases remaining between them. The CDR3 nucleotides read TGTGCCAGCAGTGATCTCGGGCTAGTAGACGAGCAGTACTTC. Its protein is CASSDLGLVDEQYF.

Regarding this clonotype: Relative to the germline gene, one junction end is altered; a read error may explain this. The chain is built from TRBV7-9 and TRBJ2-7; D gene ambiguous. The CDR3 covers 15 residues. The germline V gene has CDR1 SEHNR and CDR2 FQNEAQ (reference sequence). The CDR3 is CASSLAGFYSYEQYF. The CDR3 bases are TGCGCCAGCAGCTTGGCTGGGTTCTACTCCTACGAGCAGTACTTC.

The CDR3 region has the DNA TGCAGCGTAGCACTAGCGGGGGGTCGGACGTTCGGGGAGCTGTTTTTT. Its protein product is CSVALAGGRTFGELFF. The V gene is TRBV29-1, the J gene TRBJ2-2; 12 bases match TRBD2. V dropped 6 bases and J dropped 7; count of bases not matched to a gene: 12. The CDR3 contains 16 residues. CDR1 SQVTM and CDR2 ANQGSEA come from the germline V gene.

This clonotype has only a few counts. This sequence joins TRBV9 and TRBJ2-2; TRBD2 matches 8 bases. Germline V CDR1 and CDR2: SGDLS, YYNGEE. The V and J ends lost 3 bases and 4 bases, in that order; junction bases with no gene match: 8. This CDR3 is built from 16 residues. The DNA for the CDR3 is TGTGCCAGCAGCGGAGGAGCGGGAGCGGGCACCGGGGAGCTGTTTTTT. Translated, it gives CASSGGAGAGTGELFF.

The chain is built from TRBV4-1 and TRBJ1-1; D gene uncertain. This CDR3 has 15 amino acids. V shed 2 bases and J shed 0 bases, with 10 bases lying between them. Germline V gives CDR1 MGHRA, CDR2 YSYEKL. CDR3 amino acids: CASSQSSAVNTEAFF. Here the CDR3 DNA reads TGCGCCAGCAGCCAAAGCAGCGCTGTGAACACTGAAGCTTTCTTT.

This clonotype has only a few counts. The chain joins TRBV6-1 to TRBJ1-2; D is undetermined. The CDR3 runs 14 residues. V was clipped by 6 bases and J by 4 bases, with 15 bases between them. Germline CDR1 and CDR2: MNHNS and SASEGT. CDR3 sequence: CASRSDGVFYGYTF. DNA of the CDR3: TGTGCCAGCAGGTCGGACGGAGTTTTCTATGGCTACACCTTC.

This clonotype was detected many times. The chain employs TRBV15 and TRBJ1-6; possible D gene TRBD1, 5 bases. The CDR3 length is 13 residues. The V end was cut by 8 bases, the J end by 7 bases, with 12 bases between. Germline V gives CDR1 LNHNV, CDR2 YYDKDF (reference sequence). The CDR3 sequence: CATSGTENSPLHF. The CDR3 DNA reads as TGTGCCACCTCCGGGACGGAGAATTCACCCCTCCACTTT.

This clonotype appeared many times. This chain uses TRBV20-1 with TRBJ1-4, with D tentatively TRBD1 (6 bases). CDR3 length: 13 residues. The V gene's germline CDR1 is DFQATT and CDR2 SNEGSKA (reference sequence). The germline V and J ends were trimmed by 6 bases and 8 bases, with 16 bases remaining between them. The CDR3 sequence: CSAPTGLDEKLFF. DNA for the CDR3: TGCAGTGCACCGACAGGTCTTGACGAAAAACTGTTTTTT.

This clonotype has at least ten counts. This rearrangement joins TRBV7-9 to TRBJ2-7; weak D call: TRBD2 (6 bases). The CDR3 covers 17 residues. Trimming cost V 1 base and J 0 bases, with 16 bases left between them. Germline V gives CDR1 SEHNR, CDR2 FQNEAQ (reference sequence). The CDR3 DNA reads TGTGCCAGCAGCTTAGTCGGAGGGCTAAGAGGCTCCTACGAGCAGTACTTC. Protein sequence: CASSLVGGLRGSYEQYF.

This clonotype was seen at least ten times. The rearrangement joins TRBV12-3 or TRBV12-4 to TRBJ1-4, with D possibly matching TRBD1 (6 bases). V was trimmed by 5 bases and J by 8 bases, leaving 15 bases between them. The CDR3 consists of 14 residues. The CDR3 here is CASSPRTVREKLFF. CDR3 nucleotide sequence: TGTGCCAGCAGTCCGAGGACAGTTAGGGAAAAACTGTTTTTT.

At least ten counts were recorded for this clonotype. The chain couples TRBV29-1 to TRBJ2-7; D unresolved. Germline CDR1 is SQVTM and CDR2 is ANQGSEA. The CDR3 sequence is 12 residues long. V was pared by 2 bases and J by 0 bases, with 5 bases between. For the CDR3, the DNA is TGCAGCGTTGAACGCAGCTCCTACGAGCAGTACTTC. Translation gives CSVERSSYEQYF.

The rearrangement uses TRBV5-6 and TRBJ1-1; TRBD1 agrees at 8 bases. The V segment lost 3 bases and the J segment 11 bases; nucleotides outside the gene matches: 3. This CDR3 has 11 amino acids. Germline V gives CDR1 SGHDT, CDR2 YYEEEE. CDR3 protein: CASSSWDRAFF. The CDR3 coding sequence is TGTGCCAGCAGCTCATGGGACAGGGCTTTCTTT.

This chain connects TRBV11-1 to TRBJ1-2, with D hard to call. V lost 1 base, J lost 5 bases, and 23 bases lay in between. This CDR3 is 18 amino acids long. Germline assignment: CDR1 SGHAT and CDR2 FQDESV (reference sequence). CDR3 sequence reads: CASSLGAGYPTPRYGYTF. For the CDR3, the DNA is TGTGCCAGCAGCTTAGGGGCAGGATACCCCACCCCTCGGTATGGCTACACCTTC.

The table lists this clonotype with a few counts. J is TRBJ1-2 and V is TRBV9; D gene uncertain. The ends were cut back, 4 bases at V and 5 bases at J, with 12 bases in the middle. Germline assignment: CDR1 SGDLS and CDR2 YYNGEE. The CDR3 totals 13 residues. Written as DNA, the CDR3 is TGTGCCAGCAGCCAAGCGGTCGGATATGGCTACACCTTC. Protein sequence: CASSQAVGYGYTF. Drawing the rest from reference TRBV9 and TRBJ1-2, the complete variable domain is DSGVTQTPKHLITATGQRVTLRCSPRSGDLSVYWYQQSLDQGLQFLIQYYNGEERAKGNILERFSAQQFPDLHSELNLSSLELGDSALYFCASSQAVGYGYTFGSGTRLTVV.

J is TRBJ1-2 and V is TRBV19, with D unclear. Trimming took 3 bases from V and 4 from J, leaving 12 bases between them. The CDR3 has 14 amino acids. Germline assignment: CDR1 LNHDA and CDR2 SQIVND (reference sequence). CDR3 bases: TGTGCCAGTAGTATTCAGTTCGGAGGCTATGGCTACACCTTC. It translates to CASSIQFGGYGYTF. Supplemented by reference TRBV19 and TRBJ1-2, the full variable domain reads DGGITQSPKYLFRKEGQNVTLSCEQNLNHDAMYWYRQDPGQGLRLIYYSQIVNDFQKGDIAEGYSVSREKKESFPLTVTSAQKNPTAFYLCASSIQFGGYGYTFGSGTRLTVV.

This clonotype was counted many times. V usage is TRBV7-8 and J usage is TRBJ2-5, with a possible D match to TRBD1 (6 bases). There are 18 residues in the CDR3. Trimming shortened V by 5 bases and J by 3 bases, and 25 bases separated the two germline ends. Germline CDR1 is SGHVS and CDR2 is FQNEAQ. In DNA form, the CDR3 reads TGTGCCAGCAGCCCTAGGGCGGGCAACAGGGCGTTGAAAGAGACCCAGTACTTC. Its translation: CASSPRAGNRALKETQYF.